Listed here are 12 T cell receptor beta chains from one sample, sequenced in a study of CD8 T cells in Susac syndrome. With random hexamers, reverse transcription was performed on about 0.5 to 1 ug of RNA. TCRdb reprocessed the immunoSEQ multiplex PCR reads via MiXCR and lists one record per CDR3 protein. The profile covers approximately 210,000 distinct CDR3 sequences, with about 95% appearing a single time and around 0.16% taken by the ten largest. The sequencing input was CD4+ T cells from PBMCs. These receptors were taken from a human donor with Susac syndrome.

The chain joins TRBV19 to TRBJ2-2; D not certain. Germline V CDR1 and CDR2: LNHDA, SQIVND (reference sequence). The CDR3 sequence is 14 residues long. V lost 5 bases and J lost 7, with 14 bases in between. CDR3 sequence: CASSPLGRDGELFF. DNA for the CDR3: TGTGCCAGTAGTCCCTTAGGCCGCGACGGGGAGCTGTTTTTT.

The V gene is TRBV2, the J gene TRBJ1-2; D remains ambiguous. There are 12 residues in the CDR3. Trimming stripped 1 base from V and 6 bases from J, with 6 bases between. Per germline, CDR1 SNHLY and CDR2 FYNNEI. CDR3: CASSEEADGYTF. The DNA for the CDR3 is TGTGCCAGCAGTGAAGAAGCTGATGGCTACACCTTC.

This chain links TRBV7-2 with TRBJ1-5, with TRBD1 identical over 7 bases. V shed 2 bases, J shed 3 bases, and the junction held 4 bases outside the gene matches. Germline assignment: CDR1 SGHTA and CDR2 FQGNSA. The CDR3 contains 15 residues. In nucleotides, the CDR3 is TGTGCCAGCAGCTTAAACAGGGGCGACAATCAGCCCCAGCATTTT. Translation gives CASSLNRGDNQPQHF.

The chain combines TRBV7-2 with TRBJ2-7, with TRBD1 matching 10 bases. There are 15 residues in the CDR3. J gave up 6 bases and V 2 bases, and 7 bases lay outside the gene matches. Per the germline V gene, CDR1 is SGHTA and CDR2 is FQGNSA. The CDR3 reads CASSLRRQGASEQYF. CDR3 nucleotide sequence: TGTGCCAGCAGCTTACGACGACAGGGGGCATCCGAGCAGTACTTC.

The CDR3 coding sequence is TGTGCCACCAGCAGCTTTCGGGGACAGGGTTATGGCTACACCTTC. Residues: CATSSFRGQGYGYTF. The V gene is TRBV15, the J gene TRBJ1-2; 9 nucleotides agree with TRBD1. The CDR3 spans 15 residues. Germline-derived CDR1 and CDR2 are LNHNV and YYDKDF (reference sequence). The junction had 7 bases not matched to a gene; V was cut back by 3 bases and J by 5 bases.

CDR3 sequence: CASSLRAGNYEQYF. Here the CDR3 DNA reads TGTGCCAGCAGCTTAAGGGCTGGAAACTACGAGCAGTACTTC. The chain uses TRBV7-2 and TRBJ2-7; D call uncertain. V was shortened by 2 bases and J by 3 bases, with 11 bases between the two germline ends. The CDR3 contains 14 residues. In germline, CDR1 is SGHTA, CDR2 FQGNSA.

V gene TRBV20-1 combines with J gene TRBJ1-5; D unresolved. The V and J ends lost 3 bases and 4 bases respectively, with 7 bases between them. The germline CDR1 and CDR2 sequences are DFQATT and SNEGSKA (reference sequence). The CDR3 runs to 12 residues. CDR3 loop: CSASPVNQPQHF. As DNA, the CDR3 is TGCAGTGCTAGTCCTGTAAATCAGCCCCAGCATTTT.

The chain has TRBV28 and TRBJ1-1; TRBD1 aligns across 10 bases. The CDR3 has 14 amino acids. Germline loops: CDR1 MDHEN, CDR2 SYDVKM. V lost 8 bases to trimming and J lost 7 bases; unmatched junction nucleotides: 10. Here the CDR3 DNA reads TGTGCCAGCGTATCCGGACAGGGGGAGGGTGAAGCTTTCTTT. Translation: CASVSGQGEGEAFF.

The gene calls are TRBV15 and TRBJ1-1, with D hard to call. V dropped 1 base and J dropped 11 bases, with 11 bases sitting between them. Looked up from germline, CDR1 is LNHNV and CDR2 is YYDKDF (reference sequence). The CDR3 covers 12 residues. As DNA, the CDR3 is TGTGCCACCAGCAGAGGAGGGCTGATGGCTTTCTTT. This codes for CATSRGGLMAFF.

The chain couples TRBV25-1 to TRBJ1-1; D may be TRBD1 (5 bases). V was cut by 5 bases and J by 6 bases, with 19 bases left in between. CDR1 MGHDK and CDR2 SYGVNS come from the germline V gene. The CDR3 is made up of 15 amino acids. CDR3 sequence reads: CASSPRLGRGAEAFF. The CDR3 region has the DNA TGTGCCAGCAGTCCCCGGCTGGGGCGCGGGGCTGAAGCTTTCTTT.

The genes are TRBV6-1 and TRBJ2-5, with D perhaps TRBD1 (6 bases). Trimming took 6 bases from V and 2 from J, leaving 10 bases between them. The CDR3 covers 13 residues. Germline V lookup: CDR1 MNHNS, CDR2 SASEGT. The CDR3 loop reads CASRDSAQETQYF. The CDR3 bases are TGTGCCAGCAGGGACAGTGCTCAAGAGACCCAGTACTTC.

This chain connects TRBV9 to TRBJ1-1; D may be TRBD1 (5 bases). Trimming pared 2 bases from V and 1 base from J, leaving 9 bases between. This CDR3 is 14 amino acids long. The germline CDR1 and CDR2 sequences are SGDLS and YYNGEE. CDR3 region: CASSVGHRNTEAFF. In nucleotides, the CDR3 is TGTGCCAGCAGCGTCGGACACAGGAACACTGAAGCTTTCTTT.